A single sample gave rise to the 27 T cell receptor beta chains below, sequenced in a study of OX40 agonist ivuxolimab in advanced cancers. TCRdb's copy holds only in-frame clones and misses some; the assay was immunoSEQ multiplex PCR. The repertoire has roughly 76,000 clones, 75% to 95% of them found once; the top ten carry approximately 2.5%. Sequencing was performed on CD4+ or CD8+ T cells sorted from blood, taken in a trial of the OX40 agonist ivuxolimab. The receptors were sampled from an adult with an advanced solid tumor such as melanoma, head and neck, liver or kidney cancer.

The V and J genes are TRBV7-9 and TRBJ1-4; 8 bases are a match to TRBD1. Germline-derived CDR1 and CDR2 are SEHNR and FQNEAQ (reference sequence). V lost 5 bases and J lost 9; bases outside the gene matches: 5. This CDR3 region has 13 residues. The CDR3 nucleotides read TGTGCCAGCAGCCCAGGACAGGGACAAAAACTGTTTTTT. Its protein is CASSPGQGQKLFF.

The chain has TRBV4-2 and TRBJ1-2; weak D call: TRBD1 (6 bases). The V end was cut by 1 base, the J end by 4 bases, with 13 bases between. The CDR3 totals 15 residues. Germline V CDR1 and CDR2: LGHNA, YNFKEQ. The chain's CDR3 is CASSQGGQKLYGYTF. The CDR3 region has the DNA TGTGCCAGCAGCCAAGGGGGGCAGAAGCTCTATGGCTACACCTTC.

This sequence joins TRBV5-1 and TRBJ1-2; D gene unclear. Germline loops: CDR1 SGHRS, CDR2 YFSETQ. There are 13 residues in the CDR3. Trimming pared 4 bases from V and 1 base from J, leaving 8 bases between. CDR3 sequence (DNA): TGCGCCAGCAGCGGACGGGGTAACTATGGCTACACCTTC. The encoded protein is CASSGRGNYGYTF.

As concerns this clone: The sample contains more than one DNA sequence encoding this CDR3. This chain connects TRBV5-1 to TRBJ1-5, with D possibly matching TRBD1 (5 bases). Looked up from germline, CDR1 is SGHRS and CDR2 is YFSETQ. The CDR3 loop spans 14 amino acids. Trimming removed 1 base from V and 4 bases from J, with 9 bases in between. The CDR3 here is CASSLQGGNQPQHF. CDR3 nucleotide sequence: TGCGCCAGCAGCTTGCAGGGAGGAAATCAGCCCCAGCATTTT.

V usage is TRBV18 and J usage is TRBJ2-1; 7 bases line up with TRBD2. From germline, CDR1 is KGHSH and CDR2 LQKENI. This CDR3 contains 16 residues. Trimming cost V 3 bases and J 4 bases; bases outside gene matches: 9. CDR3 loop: CASSPMGGSKYNEQFF. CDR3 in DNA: TGTGCCAGCTCACCGATGGGCGGGAGCAAGTACAATGAGCAGTTCTTC.

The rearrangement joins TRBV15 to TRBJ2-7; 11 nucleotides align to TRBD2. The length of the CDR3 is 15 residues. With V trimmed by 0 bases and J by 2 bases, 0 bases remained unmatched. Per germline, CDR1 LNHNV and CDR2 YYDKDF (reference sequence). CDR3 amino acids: CATSRETSGTYEQYF. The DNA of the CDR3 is TGTGCCACCAGCAGAGAGACTAGCGGGACCTACGAGCAGTACTTC.

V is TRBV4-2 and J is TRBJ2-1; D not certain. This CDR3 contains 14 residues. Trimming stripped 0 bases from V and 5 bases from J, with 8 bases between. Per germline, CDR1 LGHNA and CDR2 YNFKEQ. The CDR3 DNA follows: TGTGCCAGCAGCCAAGAGGAACGGAACAATGAGCAGTTCTTC. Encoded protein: CASSQEERNNEQFF.

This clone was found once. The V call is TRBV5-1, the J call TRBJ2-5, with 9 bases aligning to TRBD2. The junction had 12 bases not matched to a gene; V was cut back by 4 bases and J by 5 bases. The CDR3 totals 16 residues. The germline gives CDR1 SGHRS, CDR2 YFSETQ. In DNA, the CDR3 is TGCGCCAGCAGCCCCGGGAGGACTAGCGCCCGGGAGACCCAGTACTTC. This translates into CASSPGRTSARETQYF.

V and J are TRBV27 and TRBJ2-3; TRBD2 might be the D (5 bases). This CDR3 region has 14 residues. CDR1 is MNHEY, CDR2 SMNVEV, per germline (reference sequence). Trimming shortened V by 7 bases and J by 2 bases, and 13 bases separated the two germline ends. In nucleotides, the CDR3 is TGTGCCAGCACTTTGACTAAATACACAGATACGCAGTATTTT. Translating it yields CASTLTKYTDTQYF.

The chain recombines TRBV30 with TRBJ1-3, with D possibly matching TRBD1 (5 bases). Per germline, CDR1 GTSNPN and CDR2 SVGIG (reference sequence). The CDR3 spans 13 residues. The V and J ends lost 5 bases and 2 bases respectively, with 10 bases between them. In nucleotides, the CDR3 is TGTGCCTGGGGAGACAGCCCTGGAAACACCATATATTTT. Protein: CAWGDSPGNTIYF.

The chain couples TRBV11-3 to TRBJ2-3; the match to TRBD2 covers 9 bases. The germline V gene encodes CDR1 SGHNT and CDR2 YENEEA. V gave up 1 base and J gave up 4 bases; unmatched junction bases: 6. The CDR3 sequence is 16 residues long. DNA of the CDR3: TGTGCCAGCAGCTTAGGAAAGCGGGAGGTTCCAGATACGCAGTATTTT. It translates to CASSLGKREVPDTQYF.

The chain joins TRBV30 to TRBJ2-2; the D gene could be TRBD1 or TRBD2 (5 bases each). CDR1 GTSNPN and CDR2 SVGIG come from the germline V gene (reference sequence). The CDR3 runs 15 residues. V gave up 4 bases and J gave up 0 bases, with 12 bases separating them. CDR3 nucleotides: TGTGCCTGGATATTTGGGGGTTCGAACACCGGGGAGCTGTTTTTT. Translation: CAWIFGGSNTGELFF.

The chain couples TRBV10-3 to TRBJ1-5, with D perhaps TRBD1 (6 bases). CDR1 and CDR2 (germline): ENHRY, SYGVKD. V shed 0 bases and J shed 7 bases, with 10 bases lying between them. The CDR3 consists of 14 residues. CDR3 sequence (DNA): TGTGCCATCAGTGAGTCACCAGGGGACCAGCCCCAGCATTTT. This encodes CAISESPGDQPQHF.

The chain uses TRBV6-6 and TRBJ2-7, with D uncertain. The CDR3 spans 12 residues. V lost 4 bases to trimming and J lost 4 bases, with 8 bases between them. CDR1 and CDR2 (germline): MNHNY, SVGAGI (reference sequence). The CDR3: CASSSERYEQYF. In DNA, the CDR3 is TGTGCCAGCAGTTCCGAGAGGTACGAGCAGTACTTC.

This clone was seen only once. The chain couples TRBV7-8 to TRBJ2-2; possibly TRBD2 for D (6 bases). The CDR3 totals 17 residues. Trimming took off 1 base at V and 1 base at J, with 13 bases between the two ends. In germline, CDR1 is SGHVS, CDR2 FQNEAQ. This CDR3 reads CASSLGSVAENTGELFF. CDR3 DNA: TGTGCCAGCAGCTTAGGGTCCGTAGCGGAGAACACCGGGGAGCTGTTTTTT.

The CDR3 here is CASSLGSFEKLFF. The CDR3 nucleotides are TGTGCCAGCAGCTTGGGATCCTTTGAAAAACTGTTTTTT. The chain links TRBV7-9 to TRBJ1-4, with D unresolved. This CDR3 has 13 amino acids. Germline values: CDR1 SEHNR, CDR2 FQNEAQ (reference sequence). V lost 3 bases, J lost 7 bases, and 9 bases lay in between.

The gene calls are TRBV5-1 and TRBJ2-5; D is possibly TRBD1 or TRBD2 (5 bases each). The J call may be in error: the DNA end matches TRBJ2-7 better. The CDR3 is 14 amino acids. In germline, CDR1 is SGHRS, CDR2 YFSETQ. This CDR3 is CASSSRAGAGEQYF. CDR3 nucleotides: TGCGCCAGCAGCTCCCGGGCCGGGGCCGGCGAGCAGTACTTC.

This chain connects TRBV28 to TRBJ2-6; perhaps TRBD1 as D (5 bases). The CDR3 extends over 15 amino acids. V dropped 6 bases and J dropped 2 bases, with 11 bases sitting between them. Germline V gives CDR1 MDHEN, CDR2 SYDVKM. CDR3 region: CASSLDRPGANVLTF. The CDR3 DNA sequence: TGTGCCAGCAGCTTAGACAGACCTGGGGCCAACGTCCTGACTTTC.

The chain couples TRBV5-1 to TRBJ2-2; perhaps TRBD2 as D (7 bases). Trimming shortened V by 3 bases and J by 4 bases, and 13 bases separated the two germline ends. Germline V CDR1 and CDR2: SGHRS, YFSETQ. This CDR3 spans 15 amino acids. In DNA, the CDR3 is TGCGCCAGCAGCTGGCCGGGGGGCGGCACCGGGGAGCTGTTTTTT. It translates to CASSWPGGGTGELFF.

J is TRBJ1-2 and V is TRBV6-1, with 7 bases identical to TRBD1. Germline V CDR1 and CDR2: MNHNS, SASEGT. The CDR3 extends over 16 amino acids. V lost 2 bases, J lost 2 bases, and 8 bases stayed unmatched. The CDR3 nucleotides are TGTGCCAGCAGTGAATATCGGCAGGGGGTGAACTATGGCTACACCTTC. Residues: CASSEYRQGVNYGYTF.

The CDR3, as DNA: TGCGCCAGCAGTGAGGGTTACGAGCAGTACTTC. This codes for CASSEGYEQYF. The chain links TRBV10-2 to TRBJ2-7; D gene unclear. Trimming removed 2 bases from V and 4 bases from J, with 3 bases in between. The CDR3 is 11 amino acids. Germline V CDR1 and CDR2: WSHSY, SAAADI.

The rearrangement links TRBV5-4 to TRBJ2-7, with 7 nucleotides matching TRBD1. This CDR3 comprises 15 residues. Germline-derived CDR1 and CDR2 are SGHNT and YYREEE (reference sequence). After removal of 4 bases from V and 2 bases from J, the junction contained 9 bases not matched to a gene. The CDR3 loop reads CASSPGTVKTYEQYF. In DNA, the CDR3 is TGTGCCAGCAGCCCCGGGACAGTGAAAACCTACGAGCAGTACTTC.

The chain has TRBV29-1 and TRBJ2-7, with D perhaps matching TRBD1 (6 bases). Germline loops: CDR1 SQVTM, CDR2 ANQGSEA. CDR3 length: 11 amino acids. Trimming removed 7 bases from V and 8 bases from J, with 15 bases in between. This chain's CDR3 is CSAGQRNQQYF. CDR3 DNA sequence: TGCAGCGCCGGACAGCGAAATCAGCAGTACTTC.

CDR3 protein: CASSTSYGTQYF. The CDR3 region has the DNA TGTGCCAGCAGCACTTCCTACGGGACCCAGTACTTC. The chain is built from TRBV7-9 and TRBJ2-5; D unclear. Germline CDR1 is SEHNR and CDR2 is FQNEAQ (reference sequence). This CDR3 is 12 amino acids long. With 5 bases removed from V and 7 bases from J, the gap between germline ends came to 11 bases.

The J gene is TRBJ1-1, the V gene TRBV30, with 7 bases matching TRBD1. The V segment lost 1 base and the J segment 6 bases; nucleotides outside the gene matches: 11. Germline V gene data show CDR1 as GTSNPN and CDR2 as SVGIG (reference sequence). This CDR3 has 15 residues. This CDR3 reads CAWSERGRTSSEAFF. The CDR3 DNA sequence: TGTGCCTGGAGTGAAAGGGGGCGGACGTCCTCTGAAGCTTTCTTT.

CDR3: CASSMGLPNTEAFF. CDR3 DNA: TGCGCCAGCAGCATGGGACTGCCGAACACTGAAGCTTTCTTT. The V call is TRBV5-1, the J call TRBJ1-1; D may be TRBD1 (5 bases). Germline V gene sequence: CDR1 SGHRS, CDR2 YFSETQ. The V and J ends lost 4 bases and 1 base respectively, with 11 bases between them. This CDR3 contains 14 residues.

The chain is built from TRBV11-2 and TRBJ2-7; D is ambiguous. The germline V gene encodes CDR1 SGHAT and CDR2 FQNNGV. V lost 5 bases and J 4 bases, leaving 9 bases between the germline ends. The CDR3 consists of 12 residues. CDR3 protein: CASSATRYEQYF. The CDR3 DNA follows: TGTGCCAGCAGCGCCACCCGATACGAGCAGTACTTC.